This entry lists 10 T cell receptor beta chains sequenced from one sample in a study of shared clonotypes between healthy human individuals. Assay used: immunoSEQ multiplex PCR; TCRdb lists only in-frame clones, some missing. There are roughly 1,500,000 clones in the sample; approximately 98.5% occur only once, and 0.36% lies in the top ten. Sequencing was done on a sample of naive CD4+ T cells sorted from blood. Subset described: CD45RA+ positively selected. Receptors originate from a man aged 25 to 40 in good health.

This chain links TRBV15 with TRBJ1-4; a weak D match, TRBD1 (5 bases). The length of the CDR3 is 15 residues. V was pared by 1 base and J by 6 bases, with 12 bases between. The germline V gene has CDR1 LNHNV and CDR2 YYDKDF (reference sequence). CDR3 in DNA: TGTGCCACCAGCAGAGTACGACAGATTTATGAAAAACTGTTTTTT. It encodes CATSRVRQIYEKLFF.

CDR3 nucleotide sequence: TGTGCCAGCAGTTTCCTTGGGTGGGGGGAGCAGTACTTC. Translating gives CASSFLGWGEQYF. The rearrangement joins TRBV28 to TRBJ2-7; D possibly uses TRBD1 or TRBD2 (5 bases each). Per germline, CDR1 MDHEN and CDR2 SYDVKM. The CDR3 covers 13 residues. Trimming left V 3 bases short and J 7 bases short, with 13 bases between.

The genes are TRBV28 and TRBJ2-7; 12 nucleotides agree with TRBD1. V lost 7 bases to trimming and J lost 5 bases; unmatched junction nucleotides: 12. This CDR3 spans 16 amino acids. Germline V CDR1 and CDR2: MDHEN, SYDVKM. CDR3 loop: CASITPSGQGANEQYF. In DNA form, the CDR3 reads TGTGCCAGCATAACCCCCTCGGGACAGGGGGCGAACGAGCAGTACTTC.

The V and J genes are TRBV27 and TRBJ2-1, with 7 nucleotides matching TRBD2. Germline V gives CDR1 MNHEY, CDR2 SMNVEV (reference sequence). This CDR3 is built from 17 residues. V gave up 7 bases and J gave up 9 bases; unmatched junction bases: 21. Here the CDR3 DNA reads TGTGCCAGCAACACGGCCCGGACTAGTATCATCCATCGTGAGCAGTTCTTC. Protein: CASNTARTSIIHREQFF.

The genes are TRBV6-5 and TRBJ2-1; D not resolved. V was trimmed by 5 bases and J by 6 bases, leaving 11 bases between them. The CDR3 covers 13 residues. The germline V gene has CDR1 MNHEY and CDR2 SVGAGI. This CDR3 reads CASSRARRNEQFF. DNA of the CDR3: TGTGCCAGCAGTAGGGCCCGGCGCAATGAGCAGTTCTTC.

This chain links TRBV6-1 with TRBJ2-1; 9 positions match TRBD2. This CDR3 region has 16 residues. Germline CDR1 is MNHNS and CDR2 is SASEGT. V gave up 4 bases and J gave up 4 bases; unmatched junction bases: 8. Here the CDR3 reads CASSGDSGRGYNEQFF. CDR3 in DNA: TGTGCCAGCAGTGGGGATAGCGGGAGAGGTTACAATGAGCAGTTCTTC.

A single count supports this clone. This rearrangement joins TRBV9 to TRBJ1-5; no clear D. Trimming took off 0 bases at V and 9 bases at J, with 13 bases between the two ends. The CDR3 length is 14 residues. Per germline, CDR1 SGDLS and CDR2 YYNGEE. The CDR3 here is CASSVDSGSPPQHF. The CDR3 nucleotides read TGTGCCAGCAGCGTAGATTCCGGCTCACCGCCCCAGCATTTT.

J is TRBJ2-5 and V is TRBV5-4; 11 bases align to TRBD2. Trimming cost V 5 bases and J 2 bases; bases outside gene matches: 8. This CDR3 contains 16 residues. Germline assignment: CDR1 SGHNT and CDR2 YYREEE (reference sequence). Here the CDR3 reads CASSATSGRLQETQYF. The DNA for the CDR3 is TGTGCCAGCAGTGCAACTAGCGGGAGATTACAAGAGACCCAGTACTTC.

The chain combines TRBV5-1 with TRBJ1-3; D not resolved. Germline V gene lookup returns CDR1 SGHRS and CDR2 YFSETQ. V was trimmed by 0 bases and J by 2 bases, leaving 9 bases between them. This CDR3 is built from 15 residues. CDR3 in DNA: TGCGCCAGCAGCTTGGCCTGGCCTACTGGAAACACCATATATTTT. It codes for CASSLAWPTGNTIYF.

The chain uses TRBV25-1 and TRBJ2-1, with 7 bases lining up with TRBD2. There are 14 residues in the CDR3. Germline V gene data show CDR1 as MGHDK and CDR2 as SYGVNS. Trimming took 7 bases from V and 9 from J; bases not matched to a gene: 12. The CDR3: CASNSAGRRGEQFF. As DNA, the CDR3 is TGTGCCAGCAACTCAGCGGGACGTCGTGGTGAGCAGTTCTTC.